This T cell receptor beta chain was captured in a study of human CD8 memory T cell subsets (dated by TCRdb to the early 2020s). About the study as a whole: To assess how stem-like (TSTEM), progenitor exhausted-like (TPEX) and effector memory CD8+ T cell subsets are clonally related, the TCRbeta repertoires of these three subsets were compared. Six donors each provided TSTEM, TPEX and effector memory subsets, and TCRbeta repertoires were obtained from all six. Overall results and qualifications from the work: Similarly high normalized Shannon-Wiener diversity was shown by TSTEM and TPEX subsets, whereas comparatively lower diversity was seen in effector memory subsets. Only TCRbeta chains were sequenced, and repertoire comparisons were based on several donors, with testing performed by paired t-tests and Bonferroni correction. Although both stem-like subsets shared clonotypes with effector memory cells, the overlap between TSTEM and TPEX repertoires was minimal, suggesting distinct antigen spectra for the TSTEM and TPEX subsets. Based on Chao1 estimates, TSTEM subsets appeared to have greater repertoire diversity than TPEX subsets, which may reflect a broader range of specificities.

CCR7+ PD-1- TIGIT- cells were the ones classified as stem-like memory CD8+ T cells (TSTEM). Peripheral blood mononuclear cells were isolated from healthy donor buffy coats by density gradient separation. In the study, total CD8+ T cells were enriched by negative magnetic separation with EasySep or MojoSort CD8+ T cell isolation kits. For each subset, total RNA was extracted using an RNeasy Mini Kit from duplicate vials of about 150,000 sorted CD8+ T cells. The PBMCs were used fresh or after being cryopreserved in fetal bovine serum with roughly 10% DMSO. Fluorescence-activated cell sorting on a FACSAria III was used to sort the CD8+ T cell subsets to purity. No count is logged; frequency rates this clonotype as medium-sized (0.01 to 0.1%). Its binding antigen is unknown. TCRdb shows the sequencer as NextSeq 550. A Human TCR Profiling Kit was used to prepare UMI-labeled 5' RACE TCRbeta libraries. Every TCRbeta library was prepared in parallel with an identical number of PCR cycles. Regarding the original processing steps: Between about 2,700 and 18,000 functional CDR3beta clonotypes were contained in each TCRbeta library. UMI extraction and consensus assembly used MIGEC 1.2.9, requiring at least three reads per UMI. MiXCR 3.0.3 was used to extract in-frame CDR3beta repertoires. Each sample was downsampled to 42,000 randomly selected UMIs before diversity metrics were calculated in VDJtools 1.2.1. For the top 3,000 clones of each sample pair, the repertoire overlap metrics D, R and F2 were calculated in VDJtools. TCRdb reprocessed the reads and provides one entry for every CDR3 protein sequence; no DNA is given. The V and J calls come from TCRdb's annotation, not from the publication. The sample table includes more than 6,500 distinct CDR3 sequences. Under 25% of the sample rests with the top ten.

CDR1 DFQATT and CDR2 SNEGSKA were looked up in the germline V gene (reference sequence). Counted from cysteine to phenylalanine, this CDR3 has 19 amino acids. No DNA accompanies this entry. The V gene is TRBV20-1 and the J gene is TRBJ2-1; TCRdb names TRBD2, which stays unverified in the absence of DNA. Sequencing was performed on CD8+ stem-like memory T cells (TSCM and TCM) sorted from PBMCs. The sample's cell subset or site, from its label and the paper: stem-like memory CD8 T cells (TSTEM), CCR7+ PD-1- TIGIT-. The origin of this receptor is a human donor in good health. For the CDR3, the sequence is CSARPPSGGAEVVMNEQFF.